A selection of T cell receptor beta chains follows, all from one sample in a study of blood T cell repertoires in COVID-19. Clones were read by immunoSEQ multiplex PCR, and TCRdb kept only the in-frame ones, dropping some. The sample includes roughly 300,000 clones, 65% to 85% of them seen just once. Sequenced material: peripheral blood. Receptor source: a woman in her 50s with acute or convalescent COVID-19. Both conserved end residues are part of each CDR3. A D gene is named only where the DNA matches it firmly. The listing skips clone size in some rows; elsewhere it reads once, few, many or a size class.

CDR3 length	clone size	V gene	D gene	J gene	CDR3 DNA	CDR3 protein
15	NA	TRBV5-4	TRBD2	TRBJ2-3	TGTGCCAGCAGCTTTAGCGGGGGGAGCACAGATACGCAGTATTTT	CASSFSGGSTDTQYF
14	NA	TRBV6-4	NA	TRBJ2-1	TGTGCCAGCAGTCGGGGGGCCTCCTACAATGAGCAGTTCTTC	CASSRGASYNEQFF
18	NA	TRBV7-9	TRBD1	TRBJ1-5	TGTGCCAGCAGCTTAGCGCACAGGGGGGCGGATAGCAATCAGCCCCAGCATTTT	CASSLAHRGADSNQPQHF
15	NA	TRBV5-5	NA	TRBJ1-2	TGTGCCAGCAGCTTGGCCGGGACAAATCCCTATGGCTACACCTTC	CASSLAGTNPYGYTF
15	NA	TRBV19	NA	TRBJ1-5	TGTGCCAGTAGTATAGGGCAGGCGATCTGGCAGCCCCAGCATTTT	CASSIGQAIWQPQHF
15	NA	TRBV2	NA	TRBJ2-7	TGTGCCAGCACCAGGGACTCCCTCAACTCCTACGAGCAGTACTTC	CASTRDSLNSYEQYF
13	NA	TRBV19	TRBD2	TRBJ2-2	TGTGCCAGTAGTACGACTAGCGCCGGGGAGCTGTTTTTT	CASSTTSAGELFF
16	NA	TRBV19	TRBD1	TRBJ2-1	TGTGCCAGTAGTATAGAGACAGGGAACCCCTACAATGAGCAGTTCTTC	CASSIETGNPYNEQFF
12	NA	TRBV19	NA	TRBJ1-2	TGTGCCAGTAGTATAGGAGGGATCGGCTACACCTTC	CASSIGGIGYTF
13	NA	TRBV6-5	NA	TRBJ1-2	TGTGCCAGCAGTCAGGGGAAATTAGGTGGCTACACCTTC	CASSQGKLGGYTF
15	NA	TRBV19	NA	TRBJ1-5	TGTGCCAGTACCCCAAGAGGACTTTCCGACGATTCCCAGCATTTT	CASTPRGLSDDSQHF
15	NA	TRBV10-3	NA	TRBJ1-4	TGTGCCATCAGTGAAAGAGGGTCGACTAATGAAAAACTGTTTTTT	CAISERGSTNEKLFF
16	NA	TRBV30	NA	TRBJ1-5	TGTGCCTGGAGTGTGGGTACCCAGGGACTTGGCCAGCCCCAGCATTTT	CAWSVGTQGLGQPQHF
17	few	TRBV6-4	TRBD1	TRBJ1-5	TGTGCCAGCAGTGACCCAACTCAGGACAGGGCAGATCAGCCCCAGCATTTT	CASSDPTQDRADQPQHF
14	few	TRBV6-1	NA	TRBJ1-2	TGTGCCAGCAGTGAAATACTGGGGGCGGTGGCTAACACCTTC	CASSEILGAVANTF
14	NA	TRBV29-1	NA	TRBJ2-3	TGCAGCGTTGATAAGCCCGCGGGCCCAGATACGCAGTATTTT	CSVDKPAGPDTQYF
20	few	TRBV21-1	NA	TRBJ2-5	TGTGCCAGCAGCAAATGTCCTCCGGGGGGGACGCGGAAGGTACAAGAGACCCAGTACTTC	CASSKCPPGGTRKVQETQYF
18	NA	TRBV29-1	NA	TRBJ1-3	TGCAGCGTTACTGGGGAGCTTTCCCCTCAAGCCGCCGGAAACACCATATATTTT	CSVTGELSPQAAGNTIYF
14	once	TRBV27	TRBD1	TRBJ1-4	TGTGCCAGCAGTTTCGGACAGGATGACGAAAAACTGTTTTTT	CASSFGQDDEKLFF
15	NA	TRBV27	TRBD1	TRBJ1-5	TGTGCCAGCAGTTCCGGGACAGGTGGGGCCTCGGCCCAGCATTTT	CASSSGTGGASAQHF
15	NA	TRBV11-2	NA	TRBJ1-1	TGTGCCAGCAGCCCGTGGGTCCCCCCGGGCACTGAAGCTTTCTTT	CASSPWVPPGTEAFF
12	once	TRBV6-6	NA	TRBJ1-2	TGTGCCAGCAGTCTAAACAGGGAAGGCTACACCTTC	CASSLNREGYTF
14	once	TRBV7-2	NA	TRBJ2-3	TGTGCCAGCAGCCTAGGCGATAGCACAGATACGCAGTATTTT	CASSLGDSTDTQYF
13	NA	TRBV7-2	NA	TRBJ2-3	TGTGCCAGCAGCCGCGGGATTGGGGATACGCAGTATTTT	CASSRGIGDTQYF
13	NA	TRBV12-3/TRBV12-4	TRBD1	TRBJ2-5	TGTGCCAGCAGCCCGGGACAGGGGAAGACCCAGTACTTC	CASSPGQGKTQYF
15	NA	TRBV18	NA	TRBJ1-5	TGTGCCAGCTCACCACGGCGACAGAACAATCAGCCCCAGCATTTT	CASSPRRQNNQPQHF
14	few	TRBV15	NA	TRBJ2-7	TGTGCCACCAGTCCGCAAAGACAGACTTGGGAGCAGTACTTC	CATSPQRQTWEQYF
14	NA	TRBV4-2	NA	TRBJ2-5	TGTGCCAGCAGCCTAGGGGCAGCCCAAGAGACCCAGTACTTC	CASSLGAAQETQYF
15	once	TRBV5-1	TRBD1	TRBJ1-4	TGCGCCAGCAGCTTCGGGACAGGGCCGGGCGAAAAACTGTTTTTT	CASSFGTGPGEKLFF
17	NA	TRBV10-3	NA	TRBJ1-2	TGTGCCATCAGTGAGTCGGGAACAGGCTCTACTATTTATGGCTACACCTTC	CAISESGTGSTIYGYTF
12	NA	TRBV18	NA	TRBJ1-1	TGTGCCTGTGAGGGGGTGAACACTGAAGCTTTCTTT	CACEGVNTEAFF
13	NA	TRBV7-2	TRBD1	TRBJ1-1	TGTGCCAGCAGCTCCGACGCAGGGGGTGAAGCTTTCTTT	CASSSDAGGEAFF
12	NA	TRBV6-5	TRBD2	TRBJ2-7	TGTGCCAGCAGAAGGACTAGGGACGAGCAGTACTTC	CASRRTRDEQYF
14	NA	TRBV7-9	TRBD1	TRBJ1-4	TGTGCCAGCAGCTCGACAGGGGATAATGAAAAACTGTTTTTT	CASSSTGDNEKLFF
14	NA	TRBV6-5	NA	TRBJ1-1	TGTGCCAGCACCTCGAGACAGGCAGGGACTGAAGCTTTCTTT	CASTSRQAGTEAFF
16	NA	TRBV2	NA	TRBJ1-4	TGTGCCAGCAGTGTGCTTGACCCGGGAGTTAATGAAAAACTGTTTTTT	CASSVLDPGVNEKLFF
15	NA	TRBV7-9	NA	TRBJ1-1	TGTGCCAGCAGCTTGGGGATGGGTAGGGGCACTGAAGCTTTCTTT	CASSLGMGRGTEAFF
13	NA	TRBV29-1	NA	TRBJ1-1	TGCAGCGTCGCACAGGGAATCGACGCTGAAGCTTTCTTT	CSVAQGIDAEAFF
14	NA	TRBV7-3	TRBD1	TRBJ2-5	TGTGCCAGCAGCTCCGACAGGGCGCAAGAGACCCAGTACTTC	CASSSDRAQETQYF
14	NA	TRBV5-6	NA	TRBJ2-5	TGTGCCAGCAGCTTAAAAACAGGGTTGGAGACCCAGTACTTC	CASSLKTGLETQYF
13	NA	TRBV11-2	NA	TRBJ1-1	TGTGCCAGCAGCCAAAGAGGGTTCACTGAAGCTTTCTTT	CASSQRGFTEAFF
16	NA	TRBV19	NA	TRBJ2-2	TGTGCCAGTAGTATGGCTACCGACGGGTACACCGGGGAGCTGTTTTTT	CASSMATDGYTGELFF
17	few	TRBV2	NA	TRBJ2-2	TGTGCCAGCAGTGAAGCTGGCAGGTACACGATCACCGGGGAGCTGTTTTTT	CASSEAGRYTITGELFF
14	NA	TRBV11-3	NA	TRBJ1-6	TGTGCCAGCGGCCACCAACATTATAATTCACCCCTCCACTTT	CASGHQHYNSPLHF
16	NA	TRBV27	NA	TRBJ2-1	TGTGCCAGCACTGGAAGCTGGGACACCCCCTACAATGAGCAGTTCTTC	CASTGSWDTPYNEQFF
15	NA	TRBV30	NA	TRBJ1-3	TGTGCCTGGAGGCCCAACAGGGACATTGGAAACACCATATATTTT	CAWRPNRDIGNTIYF
15	many	TRBV5-4	TRBD1	TRBJ1-4	TGTGCCAGCAGAACTGGGGGACAGTCTAATGAAAAACTGTTTTTT	CASRTGGQSNEKLFF
14	NA	TRBV7-8	TRBD1	TRBJ1-5	TGTGCCAGCAGACCCGGGACAGGGGATCAGCCCCAGCATTTT	CASRPGTGDQPQHF
16	few	TRBV7-9	TRBD1	TRBJ2-7	TGTGCCAGCAGCTTAGGGACAGGGGGCTCTGACTACGAGCAGTACTTC	CASSLGTGGSDYEQYF
13	NA	TRBV12-3/TRBV12-4	TRBD2	TRBJ2-5	TGTGCCAGCAGTCCCGGGACTAGCGAGACCCAGTACTTC	CASSPGTSETQYF
16	NA	TRBV4-2	TRBD2	TRBJ2-7	TGTGCCAGCAGCCAAGAACTAGCGGGGAACTCCTACGAGCAGTACTTC	CASSQELAGNSYEQYF
13	few	TRBV2	TRBD1	TRBJ1-6	TGTGCCAGCAGCGTTACAGGGGGACCACCCCTCCACTTT	CASSVTGGPPLHF
14	NA	TRBV4-3	NA	TRBJ1-1	TGCGCCAGCAGCCAAGAGGGCAGGGAGGCTGAAGCTTTCTTT	CASSQEGREAEAFF
14	NA	TRBV7-2	NA	TRBJ2-3	TGTGCCAGCAGCTGGGAGCCCAGCACAGATACGCAGTATTTT	CASSWEPSTDTQYF
15	NA	TRBV6-4	TRBD2	TRBJ2-7	TGTGCCAGCAGCCTCCAGGGACTAGACTCCTACGAGCAGTACTTC	CASSLQGLDSYEQYF
12	many	TRBV7-9	NA	TRBJ1-1	TGTGCCAGCAGCTGGCCGAACACTGAAGCTTTCTTT	CASSWPNTEAFF
15	NA	TRBV6-5	NA	TRBJ1-1	TGTGCCAGCACCTCCGGGGGGGTGTTGGGCACTGAAGCTTTCTTT	CASTSGGVLGTEAFF